This is a list of T cell receptor beta chains from one sample in a study of control samples from healthy donors and cancer patients. The protocol was immunoSEQ multiplex PCR, while the TCRdb copy is restricted to in-frame clones and leaves out a portion. This repertoire shows roughly 88,000 clones, approximately 91% found once; its top ten account for over 0.75%. The sample was blood. These receptors originate from a woman aged 30 to 39 in good health. Both conserved end residues are part of each CDR3. Each record gives: J gene, D gene, V gene, clone size, CDR3 DNA, CDR3 protein. D genes are given only for firm matches. A row's size may be missing; if present it is once, few, many or a size class.

J gene: TRBJ2-7
D gene: -
V gene: TRBV6-6
clone size: -
CDR3 DNA: TGTGCCAGCAGTTCGGGCGGGACCGCCTACGAGCAGTACTTC
CDR3 protein: CASSSGGTAYEQYF

J gene: TRBJ1-1
D gene: -
V gene: TRBV18
clone size: -
CDR3 DNA: TGTGCCAGCTCTCCCCGCGGGGGCTGGAACACTGAAGCTTTCTTT
CDR3 protein: CASSPRGGWNTEAFF

J gene: TRBJ1-2
D gene: -
V gene: TRBV2
clone size: -
CDR3 DNA: TGTGCCAGCAGTGAAGCGCGGCGAGCGTATGGCTACACCTTC
CDR3 protein: CASSEARRAYGYTF

J gene: TRBJ2-1
D gene: -
V gene: TRBV7-2
clone size: -
CDR3 DNA: TGTGCCAGCAGGATAGGGACATCTCATCCGGGGCAGTTCTTC
CDR3 protein: CASRIGTSHPGQFF

J gene: TRBJ1-1
D gene: -
V gene: TRBV5-1
clone size: once
CDR3 DNA: TGCGCCAGCAGCTTTATAGCGAACACTGAAGCTTTCTTT
CDR3 protein: CASSFIANTEAFF

J gene: TRBJ1-4
D gene: -
V gene: TRBV9
clone size: -
CDR3 DNA: TGTGCCAGCAGCGTAGAAGGGAGGGATGAAAAACTGTTTTTT
CDR3 protein: CASSVEGRDEKLFF

J gene: TRBJ1-2
D gene: -
V gene: TRBV6-2/TRBV6-3
clone size: -
CDR3 DNA: TGTGCCAGCAGTTACCCCTCCAGGGGAGGCTACACCTTC
CDR3 protein: CASSYPSRGGYTF

J gene: TRBJ1-4
D gene: -
V gene: TRBV11-2
clone size: -
CDR3 DNA: TGTGCCAGCAGCCCAATCCGGGACGGTAATGAAAAACTGTTTTTT
CDR3 protein: CASSPIRDGNEKLFF

J gene: TRBJ2-7
D gene: -
V gene: TRBV2
clone size: few
CDR3 DNA: TGTGCCAGCAGTGGAGTTAGCGCTCCCTACGAGCAGTACTTC
CDR3 protein: CASSGVSAPYEQYF

J gene: TRBJ2-1
D gene: TRBD2
V gene: TRBV9
clone size: -
CDR3 DNA: TGTGCCAGCAGCGTAGGGGCGGGGGGCTACAATGAGCAGTTCTTC
CDR3 protein: CASSVGAGGYNEQFF

J gene: TRBJ1-5
D gene: -
V gene: TRBV5-1
clone size: -
CDR3 DNA: TGCGCCAGCAGCTTGGTAACTGGTGGCTCAGGGCCCCAGCATTTT
CDR3 protein: CASSLVTGGSGPQHF

J gene: TRBJ1-1
D gene: -
V gene: TRBV11-3
clone size: -
CDR3 DNA: TGTGCCAGCAGCTTAGTGTCGGGGGCCAACACTGAAGCTTTCTTT
CDR3 protein: CASSLVSGANTEAFF

J gene: TRBJ2-1
D gene: -
V gene: TRBV30
clone size: -
CDR3 DNA: TGTGCCTGGAGTGTCCCGGGCTCCTACAATGAGCAGTTCTTC
CDR3 protein: CAWSVPGSYNEQFF

J gene: TRBJ2-7
D gene: -
V gene: TRBV5-1
clone size: once
CDR3 DNA: TGCGCCAGCAGGTCTGCATACGAGCAGTACTTC
CDR3 protein: CASRSAYEQYF

J gene: TRBJ1-5
D gene: -
V gene: TRBV19
clone size: -
CDR3 DNA: TGTGCCAGTAGTTCATGGGGAGAGCCCCAGCATTTT
CDR3 protein: CASSSWGEPQHF

J gene: TRBJ2-5
D gene: -
V gene: TRBV7-8
clone size: -
CDR3 DNA: TGTGCCAGCAGCCTCCAACTAGTTTCTGAGACCCAGTACTTC
CDR3 protein: CASSLQLVSETQYF

J gene: TRBJ1-4
D gene: TRBD1
V gene: TRBV28
clone size: -
CDR3 DNA: TGTGCCAGCAGTGAAGGGGGCGAGATGAAAAAACTGTTTTTT
CDR3 protein: CASSEGGEMKKLFF

J gene: TRBJ2-2
D gene: -
V gene: TRBV24-1
clone size: -
CDR3 DNA: TGTGCCACCAGTGAAAAAGGACACCCCGGGGAGCTGTTTTTT
CDR3 protein: CATSEKGHPGELFF

J gene: TRBJ1-3
D gene: -
V gene: TRBV6-6
clone size: -
CDR3 DNA: TGTGCCAGCAGTTACTCCCCTGGGGTTGGGGGAAACACCATATATTTT
CDR3 protein: CASSYSPGVGGNTIYF

J gene: TRBJ2-3
D gene: -
V gene: TRBV7-9
clone size: -
CDR3 DNA: TGTGCCAGCAGCTTAGGACGGACTCCAACAGATACGCAGTATTTT
CDR3 protein: CASSLGRTPTDTQYF

J gene: TRBJ1-6
D gene: -
V gene: TRBV9
clone size: -
CDR3 DNA: TGTGCCAGCAGGAGGGGCGGGAATAATTCACCCCTCCACTTT
CDR3 protein: CASRRGGNNSPLHF

J gene: TRBJ1-5
D gene: -
V gene: TRBV6-5
clone size: -
CDR3 DNA: TGTGCCAGCCTGAGGACAGATAATAGCAATCAGCCCCAGCATTTT
CDR3 protein: CASLRTDNSNQPQHF

J gene: TRBJ1-1
D gene: TRBD1
V gene: TRBV5-1
clone size: -
CDR3 DNA: TGCGCCAGCAGCAAAGGGGGACAGGGGGAGACTGAAGCTTTCTTT
CDR3 protein: CASSKGGQGETEAFF

J gene: TRBJ1-5
D gene: -
V gene: TRBV28
clone size: -
CDR3 DNA: TGTGCCAGCAGTTTTTCTGGGGGGATGAAACAGCCCCAGCATTTT
CDR3 protein: CASSFSGGMKQPQHF

J gene: TRBJ1-2
D gene: -
V gene: TRBV5-1
clone size: -
CDR3 DNA: TGCGCCAGCAGCAGGGGGGACGGGGTTGACTATGGCTACACCTTC
CDR3 protein: CASSRGDGVDYGYTF

J gene: TRBJ2-3
D gene: -
V gene: TRBV9
clone size: -
CDR3 DNA: TGTGCCAGCAGCGTAGCCGGGGTGCGAGATACGCAGTATTTT
CDR3 protein: CASSVAGVRDTQYF

J gene: TRBJ1-3
D gene: -
V gene: TRBV9
clone size: -
CDR3 DNA: TGTGCCAGCAGCGTAGTTGCGAGGGGTACTGGAAACACCATATATTTT
CDR3 protein: CASSVVARGTGNTIYF

J gene: TRBJ2-2
D gene: -
V gene: TRBV12-3/TRBV12-4
clone size: -
CDR3 DNA: TGTGCCAGCAGTTTAGATACCGGGGAGCTGTTTTTT
CDR3 protein: CASSLDTGELFF

J gene: TRBJ2-5
D gene: TRBD2
V gene: TRBV7-6
clone size: once
CDR3 DNA: TGTGCCAGCAGCATTAGCGGGAGGGCCGTCGGAGAGACCCAGTACTTC
CDR3 protein: CASSISGRAVGETQYF

J gene: TRBJ1-1
D gene: -
V gene: TRBV7-3
clone size: -
CDR3 DNA: TGTGCCAGCAGCTTAGATATTGACACTGAAGCTTTCTTT
CDR3 protein: CASSLDIDTEAFF

J gene: TRBJ2-1
D gene: TRBD1
V gene: TRBV19
clone size: -
CDR3 DNA: TGTGCCAGTAGTTTCGGACAGGACTACAATGAGCAGTTCTTC
CDR3 protein: CASSFGQDYNEQFF

J gene: TRBJ1-6
D gene: TRBD1
V gene: TRBV18
clone size: -
CDR3 DNA: TGTGCCAGCTCGGGGACAGGCGATAATTCACCCCTCCACTTT
CDR3 protein: CASSGTGDNSPLHF

J gene: TRBJ1-5
D gene: -
V gene: TRBV6-5
clone size: once
CDR3 DNA: TGTGCCGCAGCACTATCCAGGGCAAATCAGCCCCAGCATTTT
CDR3 protein: CAAALSRANQPQHF

J gene: TRBJ1-2
D gene: TRBD1
V gene: TRBV11-2
clone size: -
CDR3 DNA: TGTGCCAGCAGCCCTGGGACAGCTAATGGCTACACCTTC
CDR3 protein: CASSPGTANGYTF

J gene: TRBJ1-1
D gene: TRBD1
V gene: TRBV7-9
clone size: -
CDR3 DNA: TGTGCCAGCAGCTCACAGGGGGCACACACTGAAGCTTTCTTT
CDR3 protein: CASSSQGAHTEAFF

J gene: TRBJ1-1
D gene: TRBD1
V gene: TRBV6-1
clone size: -
CDR3 DNA: TGTGCCAGCAGTGCCTGGGCTGGACAGGGTTATACTGAAGCTTTCTTT
CDR3 protein: CASSAWAGQGYTEAFF

J gene: TRBJ2-2
D gene: -
V gene: TRBV5-4
clone size: once
CDR3 DNA: TGTGCCATAAGAGGGTCGAACACCGGGGAGCTGTTTTTT
CDR3 protein: CAIRGSNTGELFF

J gene: TRBJ2-3
D gene: -
V gene: TRBV14
clone size: -
CDR3 DNA: TGTGCCAGCAGCCAAGATATATCGAGGACCGCTAGCACAGATACGCAGTATTTT
CDR3 protein: CASSQDISRTASTDTQYF

J gene: TRBJ1-6
D gene: -
V gene: TRBV18
clone size: -
CDR3 DNA: TGTGCCAGCTCACCAGGAACAGGGAATTCACCCCTCCACTTT
CDR3 protein: CASSPGTGNSPLHF

J gene: TRBJ1-5
D gene: -
V gene: TRBV12-3/TRBV12-4
clone size: -
CDR3 DNA: TGTGCCAGCAGTTCAATTTACGATCAGCCCCAGCATTTT
CDR3 protein: CASSSIYDQPQHF

J gene: TRBJ1-2
D gene: -
V gene: TRBV4-2
clone size: -
CDR3 DNA: TGTGCCAGCAGCCAAGGGGGAGAAATTAACTATGGCTACACCTTC
CDR3 protein: CASSQGGEINYGYTF